Below, 17 T cell receptor beta chains from the same sample are listed, as sequenced in a study of blood T cell repertoires in COVID-19. Method: immunoSEQ multiplex PCR; TCRdb's copy keeps in-frame clones and lacks some. The repertoire holds around 160,000 clones, with 85% to 90% as singletons. The sequenced material came from peripheral blood. The receptors shown here come from a young man with acute or convalescent COVID-19.

The chain has TRBV27 and TRBJ2-7; D is unclear. Per germline, CDR1 MNHEY and CDR2 SMNVEV (reference sequence). The CDR3 loop spans 12 amino acids. The V end was cut by 8 bases, the J end by 0 bases, with 8 bases between. The CDR3 sequence: CASPVSSYEQYV. The DNA for the CDR3 is TGTGCCAGCCCTGTTAGCTCCTACGAGCAGTACGTC.

The genes are TRBV25-1 and TRBJ1-2; 7 nucleotides align to TRBD1. Germline V lookup: CDR1 MGHDK, CDR2 SYGVNS. J gave up 7 bases and V 2 bases, and 4 bases lay outside the gene matches. The CDR3 length is 13 residues. The CDR3 loop reads CASSERQGRGYTF. CDR3 nucleotide sequence: TGTGCCAGCAGTGAAAGACAGGGTCGTGGCTACACCTTC.

V is TRBV18 and J is TRBJ2-1; 14 nucleotides line up with TRBD2. From germline, CDR1 is KGHSH and CDR2 LQKENI. The CDR3 covers 19 residues. V dropped 1 base and J dropped 1; count of bases not matched to a gene: 6. CDR3 nucleotide sequence: TGTGCCAGCTCACCACGCGGACTAGCGGGGGGCCCATCCTACAATGAGCAGTTCTTC. Translating it yields CASSPRGLAGGPSYNEQFF.

This sequence joins TRBV28 and TRBJ2-5; 9 bases map to TRBD1. Trimming took 8 bases from V and 5 from J; bases not matched to a gene: 6. The germline CDR1 and CDR2 sequences are MDHEN and SYDVKM. The CDR3 consists of 13 residues. CDR3 protein: CASEGQGPETQYF. The CDR3 DNA sequence: TGTGCCAGCGAAGGACAGGGGCCGGAGACCCAGTACTTC.

The chain is built from TRBV11-2 and TRBJ2-7, with a tentative D call TRBD1 (5 bases). The CDR3 spans 16 residues. Germline CDR1 is SGHAT and CDR2 is FQNNGV. The V end lost 4 bases, the J end lost 6 bases, and 22 bases lay between the germline ends. CDR3 sequence reads: CASSYGPRQSFFEQYV. The CDR3 DNA reads as TGTGCCAGCAGCTATGGACCCCGACAGAGCTTTTTCGAGCAGTACGTC.

The CDR3 reads CASSPDSSQETQYF. CDR3 coding DNA: TGTGCCAGCAGCCCGGACAGTTCCCAAGAGACCCAGTACTTC. V and J are TRBV7-9 and TRBJ2-5; tentative D call: TRBD1 (6 bases). CDR1 and CDR2 from the germline V gene are SEHNR and FQNEAQ (reference sequence). Trimming pared 5 bases from V and 1 base from J, leaving 11 bases between. This CDR3 has 14 amino acids. The whole variable domain, remainder taken from reference TRBV7-9 and TRBJ2-5, is DTGVSQNPRHKITKRGQNVTFRCDPISEHNRLYWYRQTLGQGPEFLTYFQNEAQLEKSRLLSDRFSAERPKGSFSTLEIQRTEQGDSAMYLCASSPDSSQETQYFGPGTRLLVL.

This chain joins TRBV19 and TRBJ2-7; 9 bases line up with TRBD2. Germline V gives CDR1 LNHDA, CDR2 SQIVND (reference sequence). The V and J ends lost 6 bases and 3 bases, in that order; junction bases with no gene match: 9. CDR3 length: 15 amino acids. CDR3 amino acids: CASSSTGLAIYEQYF. Written as DNA, the CDR3 is TGTGCCAGTAGCAGTACGGGACTAGCAATCTACGAGCAGTACTTC.

The chain has TRBV28 and TRBJ1-5; 8 nucleotides agree with TRBD1. Unmatched junction bases numbered 7, after V lost 7 bases and J lost 2 bases. The CDR3 runs to 15 residues. CDR1 is MDHEN, CDR2 SYDVKM, per germline. Here the CDR3 DNA reads TGTGCCAGCATCCCCGGACAGGGTGGCAATCAGCCCCAGCATTTT. This encodes CASIPGQGGNQPQHF.

The chain has TRBV21-1 and TRBJ1-1; no DNA check was done on the table's D call, TRBD1. TRBV21-1 is flagged as a pseudogene. There are 14 residues in the CDR3. The CDR3 here is CASSKAPQGTEAFF. The DNA of the CDR3 is TGTGCCAGCAGCAAAGCCCCGCAGGGCACTGAAGCTTTCTTT.

This clone was picked up one time. This chain uses TRBV6-6 with TRBJ1-3, with a tentative D call TRBD1 (5 bases). V was pared by 6 bases and J by 0 bases, with 12 bases between. Germline CDR1 and CDR2: MNHNY and SVGAGI (reference sequence). The CDR3 sequence is 15 residues long. Here the CDR3 reads CASRKQVISGNTIYF. CDR3 sequence (DNA): TGTGCCAGCAGAAAACAGGTGATCTCTGGAAACACCATATATTTT.

The chain employs TRBV30 and TRBJ1-1; 8 bases map to TRBD1. The CDR3 loop spans 17 amino acids. V lost 2 bases to trimming and J lost 0 bases; unmatched junction nucleotides: 11. Germline V lookup: CDR1 GTSNPN, CDR2 SVGIG (reference sequence). CDR3 DNA sequence: TGTGCCTGGAGTCCGAGAAGAAACAGGGGGTTGAACACTGAAGCTTTCTTT. Its translation is CAWSPRRNRGLNTEAFF.

The chain combines TRBV18 with TRBJ2-1; TRBD2 aligns across 8 bases. There are 17 residues in the CDR3. Germline-derived CDR1 and CDR2 are KGHSH and LQKENI. The junction had 9 bases not matched to a gene; V was cut back by 3 bases and J by 2 bases. The CDR3 is CASSPEGAGATYNEQFF. The CDR3 region has the DNA TGTGCCAGCTCACCCGAAGGAGCGGGGGCGACCTACAATGAGCAGTTCTTC.

CDR3 DNA sequence: TGTGCCAGCAGCTTAGTAGGGGGTTACACTGAAGCTTTCTTT. This codes for CASSLVGGYTEAFF. The J gene is TRBJ1-1, the V gene TRBV7-2; D is perhaps TRBD1 (6 bases). The germline V gene encodes CDR1 SGHTA and CDR2 FQGNSA. The V end lost 1 base, the J end lost 3 bases, and 9 bases lay between the germline ends. This CDR3 has 14 amino acids.

J is TRBJ1-2 and V is TRBV5-1; a weak D match, TRBD1 (6 bases). The CDR3 is 15 amino acids. V was trimmed by 0 bases and J by 6 bases, leaving 15 bases between them. CDR1 SGHRS and CDR2 YFSETQ come from the germline V gene. This CDR3 reads CASSLVVSGAHGYTF. CDR3 in DNA: TGCGCCAGCAGCTTGGTAGTCTCAGGGGCCCATGGCTACACCTTC.

This sequence joins TRBV10-2 and TRBJ1-1; 9 bases fit TRBD1. This CDR3 comprises 15 residues. The junction had 12 bases not matched to a gene; V was cut back by 8 bases and J by 5 bases. Germline lookup yields CDR1 WSHSY and CDR2 SAAADI. CDR3 protein: CASWPLGQGGTEAFF. As DNA, the CDR3 is TGCGCCAGCTGGCCCCTGGGACAGGGCGGAACTGAAGCTTTCTTT.

In DNA, the CDR3 is TGTGCCAGCAGTGAATTGAGGACAGGGGGACACACTGAAGCTTTCTTT. Translation: CASSELRTGGHTEAFF. The gene calls are TRBV6-1 and TRBJ1-1, with 10 bases lining up with TRBD1. CDR1 is MNHNS, CDR2 SASEGT, per germline. The CDR3 covers 16 residues. The junction had 6 bases not matched to a gene; V was cut back by 2 bases and J by 3 bases.

This chain links TRBV4-1 with TRBJ2-1; TRBD2 aligns across 8 bases. Germline V gives CDR1 MGHRA, CDR2 YSYEKL. V gave up 2 bases and J gave up 8 bases; unmatched junction bases: 5. The CDR3 runs to 14 residues. The chain's CDR3 is CASSQTGLVDEQFF. The CDR3 DNA reads as TGCGCCAGCAGCCAAACGGGACTAGTAGATGAGCAGTTCTTC.